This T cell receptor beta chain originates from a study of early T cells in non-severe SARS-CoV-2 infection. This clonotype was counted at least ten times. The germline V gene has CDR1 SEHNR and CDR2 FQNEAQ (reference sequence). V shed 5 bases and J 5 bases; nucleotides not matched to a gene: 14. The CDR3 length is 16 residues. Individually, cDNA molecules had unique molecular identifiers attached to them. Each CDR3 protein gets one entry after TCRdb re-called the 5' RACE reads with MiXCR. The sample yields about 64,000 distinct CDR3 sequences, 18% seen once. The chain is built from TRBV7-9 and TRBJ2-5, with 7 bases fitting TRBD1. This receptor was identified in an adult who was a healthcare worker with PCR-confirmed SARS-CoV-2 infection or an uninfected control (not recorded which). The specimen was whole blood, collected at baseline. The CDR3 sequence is CASSPRGLASRETQYF. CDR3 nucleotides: TGTGCCAGCAGCCCAAGGGGGCTCGCTTCAAGGGAGACCCAGTACTTC.